This T cell receptor (beta chain) originates from a study of regulatory T cells in long-lasting Graves disease. Overall study context: Treatment with antithyroid drugs for over 5 years, together with positive TSH receptor antibodies, meant persistent Graves' disease.

This CDR3 is 17 amino acids long. The germline gives CDR1 ENHRY, CDR2 SYGVKD. J lost 4 bases, V lost 1 base, and 8 bases had no gene match. This clonotype has just a few counts. No antigen is known for it. Indicated time point: persistent/refractory GD, antithyroid drugs over 5 years with positive TRAb. TCR sequences were obtained from RNA taken from PBMCs. As a group, patients came from one endocrinology department in Xi'an, China. Findings and limits, study-wide: Preferential use of TRBV28, TRBJ1-2 and TRBJ2-5 was seen in persistent disease.

Library construction for TCR beta used iRepertoire HTBI primers and Arm-PCR of CDR3 regions. TCRdb reanalysed the multiplex PCR reads using MiXCR and keeps one entry per CDR3 protein. This table has a few hundred thousand distinct CDR3 sequences, 22% appearing once. This sequence joins TRBV10-3 and TRBJ2-2; TRBD2 matches 8 bases. The clonotype comes from a female donor with Graves disease. Sequencing used peripheral blood mononuclear cells (PBMCs), obtained when the disease was refractory, from a patient treated with antithyroid drugs. CDR3 loop: CAISEWGSGSGTGELFF. CDR3 sequence (DNA): TGTGCCATCAGTGAGTGGGGGAGCGGGAGTGGCACCGGGGAGCTGTTTTTT.